This T cell receptor (beta chain) originates from a study of blood T cell repertoires in COVID-19. Overall study context: Some COVID-19 samples were acute and others convalescent; all came from the United States, Italy and Spain.

This CDR3 spans 14 amino acids. Trimming left V 2 bases short and J 6 bases short, with 13 bases between. Per the germline V gene, CDR1 is MNHEY and CDR2 is SVGAGI. Original data processing: Estimation of nucleated cell counts was performed using reference gene primer amplification. Some clones are missing from TCRdb's copy, which holds only in-frame ones; the method was immunoSEQ multiplex PCR. V, J and clone size are taken as reported in that table, and D and trimming were inferred from the DNA itself. The table has some 460,000 clones, approximately 90% seen once. What was sequenced was PBMCs or T cells enriched from blood (not recorded which). The chain is built from TRBV6-5 and TRBJ1-1; no clear D gene. The receptor's source is a young woman with acute COVID-19. CDR3 coding DNA: TGTGCCAGCAGTTACGTCCGGGGTCGGGCTGAAGCTTTCTTT. This gives the protein CASSYVRGRAEAFF.